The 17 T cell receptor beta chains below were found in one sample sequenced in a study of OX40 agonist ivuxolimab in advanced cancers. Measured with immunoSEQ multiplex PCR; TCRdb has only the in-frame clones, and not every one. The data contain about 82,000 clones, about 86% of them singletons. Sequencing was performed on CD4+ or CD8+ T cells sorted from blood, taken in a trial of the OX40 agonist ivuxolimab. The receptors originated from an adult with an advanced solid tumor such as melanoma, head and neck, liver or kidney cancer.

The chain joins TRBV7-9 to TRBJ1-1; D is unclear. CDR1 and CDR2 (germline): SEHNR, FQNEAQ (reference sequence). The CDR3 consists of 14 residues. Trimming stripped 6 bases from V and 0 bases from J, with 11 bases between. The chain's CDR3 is CASSTGSMNTEAFF. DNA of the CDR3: TGTGCCAGCAGTACGGGGAGCATGAACACTGAAGCTTTCTTT. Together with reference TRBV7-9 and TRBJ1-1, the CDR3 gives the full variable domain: DTGVSQNPRHKITKRGQNVTFRCDPISEHNRLYWYRQTLGQGPEFLTYFQNEAQLEKSRLLSDRFSAERPKGSFSTLEIQRTEQGDSAMYLCASSTGSMNTEAFFGQGTRLTVV.

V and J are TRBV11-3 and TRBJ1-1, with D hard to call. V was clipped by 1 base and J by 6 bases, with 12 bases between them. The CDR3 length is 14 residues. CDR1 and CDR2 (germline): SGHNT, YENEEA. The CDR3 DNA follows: TGTGCCAGCAGCTTAGGAGGGAACGGCGCTGAAGCTTTCTTT. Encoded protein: CASSLGGNGAEAFF.

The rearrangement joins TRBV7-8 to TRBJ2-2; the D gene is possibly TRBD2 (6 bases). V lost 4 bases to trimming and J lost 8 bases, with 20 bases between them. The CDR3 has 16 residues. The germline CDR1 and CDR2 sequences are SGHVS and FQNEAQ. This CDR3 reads CASSSGGTARAGELFF. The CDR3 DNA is TGTGCCAGCAGCTCTGGCGGGACCGCGCGGGCTGGGGAGCTGTTTTTT.

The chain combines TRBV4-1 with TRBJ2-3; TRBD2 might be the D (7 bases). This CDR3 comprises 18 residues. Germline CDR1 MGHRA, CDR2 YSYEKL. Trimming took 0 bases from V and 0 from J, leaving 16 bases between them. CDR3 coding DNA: TGCGCCAGCAGCCAAGATCGTAGGGGGGGCAGTAGCACAGATACGCAGTATTTT. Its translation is CASSQDRRGGSSTDTQYF.

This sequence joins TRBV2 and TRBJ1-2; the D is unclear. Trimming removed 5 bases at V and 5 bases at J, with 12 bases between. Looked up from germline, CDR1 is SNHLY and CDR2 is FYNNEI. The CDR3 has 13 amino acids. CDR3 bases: TGTGCCAGCAGTTGGACCGAGGGTTATGGCTACACCTTC. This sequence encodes CASSWTEGYGYTF.

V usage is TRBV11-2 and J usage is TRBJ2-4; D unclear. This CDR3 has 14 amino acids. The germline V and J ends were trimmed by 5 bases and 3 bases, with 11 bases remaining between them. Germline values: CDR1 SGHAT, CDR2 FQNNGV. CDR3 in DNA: TGTGCCAGCAGCCCTCGTAGAGACAAAAACATTCAGTACTTC. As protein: CASSPRRDKNIQYF.

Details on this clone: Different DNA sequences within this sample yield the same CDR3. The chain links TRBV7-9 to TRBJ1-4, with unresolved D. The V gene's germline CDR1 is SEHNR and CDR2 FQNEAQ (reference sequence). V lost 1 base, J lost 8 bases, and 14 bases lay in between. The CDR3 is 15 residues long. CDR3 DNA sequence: TGTGCCAGCAGCTTAGATGGTCCTCCCCGAGAAAAACTGTTTTTT. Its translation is CASSLDGPPREKLFF.

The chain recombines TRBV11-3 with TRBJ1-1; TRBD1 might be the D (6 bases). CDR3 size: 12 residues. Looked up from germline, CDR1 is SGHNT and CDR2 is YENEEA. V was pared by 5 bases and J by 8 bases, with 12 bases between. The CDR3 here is CASSLGAAEAFF. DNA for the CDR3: TGTGCCAGCAGCCTGGGGGCAGCCGAAGCTTTCTTT.

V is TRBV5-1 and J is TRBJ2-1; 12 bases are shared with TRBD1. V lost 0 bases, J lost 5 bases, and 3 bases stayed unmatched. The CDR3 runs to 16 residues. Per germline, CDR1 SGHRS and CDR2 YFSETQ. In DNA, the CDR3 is TGCGCCAGCAGCTTGGAAGGGACAGGGGGCCACAATGAGCAGTTCTTC. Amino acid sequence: CASSLEGTGGHNEQFF.

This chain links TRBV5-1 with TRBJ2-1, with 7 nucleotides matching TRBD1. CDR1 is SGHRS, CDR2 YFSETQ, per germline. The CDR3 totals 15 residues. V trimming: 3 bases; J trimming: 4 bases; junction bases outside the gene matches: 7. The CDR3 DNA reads TGCGCCAGCAGCTCGTGGGGACAGTCTTACAATGAGCAGTTCTTC. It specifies CASSSWGQSYNEQFF.

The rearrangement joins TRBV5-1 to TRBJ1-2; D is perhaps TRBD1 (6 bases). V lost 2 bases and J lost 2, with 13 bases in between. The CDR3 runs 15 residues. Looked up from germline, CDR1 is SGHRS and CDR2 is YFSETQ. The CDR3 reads CASSLQGTSNYGYTF. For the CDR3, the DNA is TGCGCCAGCAGCTTACAGGGAACTTCAAACTATGGCTACACCTTC.

CDR3 amino acids: CASSPAGGPNEQFF. The CDR3 region has the DNA TGTGCCAGCAGCCCCGCGGGGGGGCCTAATGAGCAGTTCTTC. The chain couples TRBV7-3 to TRBJ2-1; the match to TRBD2 covers 9 bases. This CDR3 region has 14 residues. CDR1 is SGHTA, CDR2 FQGTGA, per germline. Unmatched junction bases numbered 6, after V lost 5 bases and J lost 7 bases.

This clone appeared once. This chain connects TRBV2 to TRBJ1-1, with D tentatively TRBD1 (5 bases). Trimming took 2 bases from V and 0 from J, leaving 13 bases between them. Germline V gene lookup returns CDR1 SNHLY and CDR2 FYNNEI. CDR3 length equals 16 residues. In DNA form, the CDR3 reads TGTGCCAGCAGTGAAAGGGGTGTGAGGATGAACACTGAAGCTTTCTTT. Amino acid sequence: CASSERGVRMNTEAFF. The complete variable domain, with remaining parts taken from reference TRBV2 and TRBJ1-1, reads EPEVTQTPSHQVTQMGQEVILRCVPISNHLYFYWYRQILGQKVEFLVSFYNNEISEKSEIFDDQFSVERPDGSNFTLKIRSTKLEDSAMYFCASSERGVRMNTEAFFGQGTRLTVV.

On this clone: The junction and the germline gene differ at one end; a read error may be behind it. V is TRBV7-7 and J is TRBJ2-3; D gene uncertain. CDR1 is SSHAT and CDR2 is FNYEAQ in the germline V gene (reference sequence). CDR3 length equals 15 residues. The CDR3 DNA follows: TGTGCTAGCAGCCGCGGTCCTAGGAACACAGATACGCAGTATTTT. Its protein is CASSRGPRNTDTQYF.

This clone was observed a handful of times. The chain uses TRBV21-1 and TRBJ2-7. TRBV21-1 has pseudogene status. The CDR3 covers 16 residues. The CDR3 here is CASSEGTQLGNYEQYF. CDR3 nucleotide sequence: TGTGCCAGCAGCGAGGGGACCCAGTTGGGTAATTACGAGCAGTACTTC.

This CDR3 is CASSQPEGAREGYTF. The CDR3 DNA reads TGTGCCAGCAGCCAACCGGAGGGGGCGAGGGAAGGCTACACCTTC. The chain links TRBV4-2 to TRBJ1-2; TRBD1 aligns across 7 bases. The V gene end was trimmed by 2 bases and the J gene end by 8 bases; junction bases not matched to a gene: 11. Germline CDR1 LGHNA, CDR2 YNFKEQ. The CDR3 is 15 amino acids.

CDR3 DNA sequence: TGTGCCAGCAGCGCTCCGGGCCTAACACGTGGCGGGGAGCTGTTTTTT. It encodes CASSAPGLTRGGELFF. This sequence joins TRBV9 and TRBJ2-2; the D is unclear. CDR1 is SGDLS and CDR2 is YYNGEE in the germline V gene. There are 16 residues in the CDR3. Trimming pared 3 bases from V and 7 bases from J, leaving 19 bases between.